Shown below are 10 T cell receptor beta chains from a single sample sequenced in a study of PD-L1 blockade in urothelial cancer. Here immunoSEQ multiplex PCR was the method, and the copy in TCRdb shows in-frame clones only, minus some. The sample yields 100,000 or so clones, approximately 85% seen once. The sample here was PBMCs, taken around atezolizumab (anti-PD-L1) treatment. These receptors all stem from a man aged 50-60 years with urothelial cancer.

This clone was observed a handful of times. The chain couples TRBV7-6 to TRBJ2-5; 8 bases map to TRBD1. Trimming took 1 base from V and 1 from J; bases not matched to a gene: 5. The germline gives CDR1 SGHVS, CDR2 FNYEAQ. The CDR3 spans 16 residues. For the CDR3, the DNA is TGTGCCAGCAGCTTAGGGGGCAGGGGGCTCCAAGAGACCCAGTACTTC. It encodes CASSLGGRGLQETQYF.

The rearrangement links TRBV4-1 to TRBJ2-6, with D unresolved. V shed 5 bases and J shed 4 bases, with 9 bases lying between them. This CDR3 contains 14 residues. Germline V gene sequence: CDR1 MGHRA, CDR2 YSYEKL. CDR3 sequence: CASSYLSGANVLTF. In DNA form, the CDR3 reads TGCGCCAGCAGCTACCTATCCGGGGCCAACGTCCTGACTTTC.

The chain joins TRBV10-3 to TRBJ1-1, with a tentative D call TRBD1 (5 bases). This CDR3 has 13 residues. Germline assignment: CDR1 ENHRY and CDR2 SYGVKD. The germline V and J ends were trimmed by 7 bases and 3 bases, with 12 bases remaining between them. The CDR3 nucleotides are TGTGCCATCAACTCCAGGGTTGACACTGAAGCTTTCTTT. Translating it yields CAINSRVDTEAFF.

V usage is TRBV19 and J usage is TRBJ1-2; no clear D. Per germline, CDR1 LNHDA and CDR2 SQIVND (reference sequence). This CDR3 region has 15 residues. V was trimmed by 6 bases and J by 3 bases, leaving 17 bases between them. CDR3 in amino acids: CASRSGLDFHYGYTF. CDR3 DNA: TGTGCCAGTAGGTCGGGTCTGGATTTTCACTATGGCTACACCTTC. Filled out from reference TRBV19 and TRBJ1-2, the complete variable domain reads DGGITQSPKYLFRKEGQNVTLSCEQNLNHDAMYWYRQDPGQGLRLIYYSQIVNDFQKGDIAEGYSVSREKKESFPLTVTSAQKNPTAFYLCASRSGLDFHYGYTFGSGTRLTVV.

This clone was observed many times. This chain links TRBV27 with TRBJ2-7, with TRBD1 as a possible D gene (6 bases). The V end lost 3 bases, the J end lost 2 bases, and 20 bases lay between the germline ends. The CDR3 runs 17 residues. CDR1 is MNHEY and CDR2 is SMNVEV in the germline V gene (reference sequence). CDR3 residues: CASSFRLVPKGAYEQYF. CDR3 sequence (DNA): TGTGCCAGCAGTTTTCGTCTGGTACCGAAGGGGGCCTACGAGCAGTACTTC.

This rearrangement joins TRBV27 to TRBJ2-7, with D tentatively TRBD2 (6 bases). CDR3 length: 16 residues. Per germline, CDR1 MNHEY and CDR2 SMNVEV (reference sequence). V lost 5 bases to trimming and J lost 2 bases, with 19 bases between them. CDR3 loop: CASSPELGGNPYEQYF. In DNA, the CDR3 is TGTGCCAGCAGTCCAGAATTAGGAGGGAACCCCTACGAGCAGTACTTC.

The rearrangement uses TRBV5-1 and TRBJ2-3; 10 bases agree with TRBD2. From germline, CDR1 is SGHRS and CDR2 YFSETQ. This CDR3 comprises 16 residues. V lost 0 bases, J lost 3 bases, and 4 bases stayed unmatched. CDR3 sequence: CASSLVSGRLTDTQYF. Here the CDR3 DNA reads TGCGCCAGCAGCTTGGTTAGCGGGAGGTTAACAGATACGCAGTATTTT.

This sequence joins TRBV6-6 and TRBJ2-7, with TRBD2 identical over 7 bases. The CDR3 has 13 residues. The germline V gene encodes CDR1 MNHNY and CDR2 SVGAGI (reference sequence). V lost 5 bases, J lost 5 bases, and 6 bases stayed unmatched. The CDR3 sequence is CASSREGTDEQYF. In nucleotides, the CDR3 is TGTGCCAGCAGTAGGGAGGGGACCGACGAGCAGTACTTC.

The chain has TRBV18 and TRBJ2-7; a possible D gene is TRBD1 (5 bases). From germline, CDR1 is KGHSH and CDR2 LQKENI. The CDR3 is made up of 14 amino acids. Between the trimmed V and J ends, which lost 2 bases and 3 bases, there was a span of 11 bases. This CDR3 is CASSPARGFYEQYF. DNA for the CDR3: TGTGCCAGCTCACCAGCTAGGGGATTCTACGAGCAGTACTTC.

The chain has TRBV18 and TRBJ1-1, with 8 positions matching TRBD1. After removal of 3 bases from V and 5 bases from J, the junction contained 11 bases not matched to a gene. Germline V gene lookup returns CDR1 KGHSH and CDR2 LQKENI. The CDR3 is 16 amino acids. CDR3 region: CASSPYSGRGRTEAFF. The CDR3, as DNA: TGTGCCAGCTCACCTTACTCGGGCAGGGGGCGAACTGAAGCTTTCTTT.